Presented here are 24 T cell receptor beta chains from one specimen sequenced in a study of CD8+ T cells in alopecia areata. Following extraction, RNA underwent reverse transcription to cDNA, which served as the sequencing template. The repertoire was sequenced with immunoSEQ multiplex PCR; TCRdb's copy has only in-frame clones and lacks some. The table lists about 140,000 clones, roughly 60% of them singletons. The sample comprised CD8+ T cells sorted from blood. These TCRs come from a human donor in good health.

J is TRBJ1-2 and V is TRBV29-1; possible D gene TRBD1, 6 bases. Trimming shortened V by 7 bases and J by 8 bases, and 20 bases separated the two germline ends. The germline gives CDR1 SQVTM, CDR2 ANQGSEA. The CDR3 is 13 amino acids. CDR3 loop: CSAPQGGAPGYTF. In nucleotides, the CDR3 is TGCAGCGCTCCACAGGGTGGGGCGCCGGGCTACACCTTC. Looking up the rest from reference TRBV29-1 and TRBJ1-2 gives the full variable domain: SAVISQKPSRDICQRGTSLTIQCQVDSQVTMMFWYRQQPGQSLTLIATANQGSEATYESGFVIDKFPISRPNLTFSTLTVSNMSPEDSSIYLCSAPQGGAPGYTFGSGTRLTVV.

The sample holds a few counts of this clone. The DNA of the CDR3 is TGCAGCGTTGCTTTCCTGAGCAGGGGGCAAGGCACAGATACGCAGTATTTT. Its protein is CSVAFLSRGQGTDTQYF. The chain joins TRBV29-1 to TRBJ2-3, with 8 positions matching TRBD1. Losses at the gene ends were 4 bases for V and 1 base for J; bases not matched to a gene: 13. The germline gives CDR1 SQVTM, CDR2 ANQGSEA. The CDR3 consists of 17 residues.

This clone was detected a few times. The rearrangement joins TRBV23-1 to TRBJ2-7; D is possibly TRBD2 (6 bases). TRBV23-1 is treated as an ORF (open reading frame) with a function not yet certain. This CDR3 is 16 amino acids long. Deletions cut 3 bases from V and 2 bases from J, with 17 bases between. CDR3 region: CASSHAGGLPPYEQYF. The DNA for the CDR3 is TGCGCCAGCAGTCATGCCGGGGGTCTCCCACCCTACGAGCAGTACTTC.

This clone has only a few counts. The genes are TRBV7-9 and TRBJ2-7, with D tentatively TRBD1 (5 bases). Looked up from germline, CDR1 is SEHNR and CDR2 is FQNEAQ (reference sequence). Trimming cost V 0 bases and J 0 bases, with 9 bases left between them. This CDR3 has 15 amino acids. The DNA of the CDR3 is TGTGCCAGCAGCTTAGCAGGGGTTGACTCCTACGAGCAGTACTTC. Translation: CASSLAGVDSYEQYF.

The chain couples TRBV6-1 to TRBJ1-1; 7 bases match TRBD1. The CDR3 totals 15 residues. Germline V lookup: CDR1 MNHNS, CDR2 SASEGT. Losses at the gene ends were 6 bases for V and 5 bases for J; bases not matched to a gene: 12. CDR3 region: CASSLGQAVGTEAFF. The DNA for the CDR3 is TGTGCCAGCAGCCTCGGACAGGCCGTGGGAACTGAAGCTTTCTTT.

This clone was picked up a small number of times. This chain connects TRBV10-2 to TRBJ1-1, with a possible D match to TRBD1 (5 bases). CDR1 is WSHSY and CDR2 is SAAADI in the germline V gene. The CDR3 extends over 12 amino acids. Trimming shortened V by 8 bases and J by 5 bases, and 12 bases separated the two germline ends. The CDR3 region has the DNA TGCGCCAGCCGGGGGGGAGGGACTGAAGCTTTCTTT. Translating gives CASRGGGTEAFF.

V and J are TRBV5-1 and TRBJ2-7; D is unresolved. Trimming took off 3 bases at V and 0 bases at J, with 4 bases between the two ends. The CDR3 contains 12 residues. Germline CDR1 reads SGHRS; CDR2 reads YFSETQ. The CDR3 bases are TGCGCCAGCAGCTCACCCTCCTACGAGCAGTACTTC. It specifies CASSSPSYEQYF. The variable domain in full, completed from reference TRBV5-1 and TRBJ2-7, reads KAGVTQTPRYLIKTRGQQVTLSCSPISGHRSVSWYQQTPGQGLQFLFEYFSETQRNKGNFPGRFSGRQFSNSRSEMNVSTLELGDSALYLCASSSPSYEQYFGPGTRLTVT.

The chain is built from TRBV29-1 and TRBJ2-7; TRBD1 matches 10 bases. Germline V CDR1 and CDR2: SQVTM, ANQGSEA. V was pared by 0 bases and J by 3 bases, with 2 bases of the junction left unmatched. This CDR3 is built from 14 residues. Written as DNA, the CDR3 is TGCAGCGTTGAAGATCGGGACAGGGGCTACGAGCAGTACTTC. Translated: CSVEDRDRGYEQYF.

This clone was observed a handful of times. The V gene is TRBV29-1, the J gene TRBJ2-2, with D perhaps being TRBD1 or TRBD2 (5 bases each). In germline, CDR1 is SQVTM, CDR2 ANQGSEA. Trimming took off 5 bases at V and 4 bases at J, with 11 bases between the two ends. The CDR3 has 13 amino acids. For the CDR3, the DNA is TGCAGCGTTCTGGGGGATCTCACCGGGGAGCTGTTTTTT. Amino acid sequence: CSVLGDLTGELFF.

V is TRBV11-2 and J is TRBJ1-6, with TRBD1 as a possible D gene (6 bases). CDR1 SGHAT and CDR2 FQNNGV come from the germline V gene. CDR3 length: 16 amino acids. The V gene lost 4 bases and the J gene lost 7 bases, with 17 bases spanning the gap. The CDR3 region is CASSSTRTQGNSPLHF. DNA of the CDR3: TGTGCCAGCAGCTCGACGAGGACCCAGGGGAATTCACCCCTCCACTTT.

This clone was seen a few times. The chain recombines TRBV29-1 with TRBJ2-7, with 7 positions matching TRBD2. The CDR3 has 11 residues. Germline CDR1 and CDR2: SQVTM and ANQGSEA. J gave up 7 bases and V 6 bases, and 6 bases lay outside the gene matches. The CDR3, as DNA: TGCAGCGTGGGCGGCGGGAGAGAGCAGTACTTC. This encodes CSVGGGREQYF.

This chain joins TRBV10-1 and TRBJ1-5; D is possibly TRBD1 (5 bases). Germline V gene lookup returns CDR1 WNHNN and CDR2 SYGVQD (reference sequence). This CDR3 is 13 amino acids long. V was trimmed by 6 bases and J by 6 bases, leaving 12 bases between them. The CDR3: CASSFEGSQPQHF. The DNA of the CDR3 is TGCGCCAGCAGCTTTGAGGGGAGTCAGCCCCAGCATTTT.

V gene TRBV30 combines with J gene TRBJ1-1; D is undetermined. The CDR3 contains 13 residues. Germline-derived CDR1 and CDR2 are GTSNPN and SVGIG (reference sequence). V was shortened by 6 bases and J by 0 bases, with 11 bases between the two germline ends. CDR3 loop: CACMGGMNTEAFF. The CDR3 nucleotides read TGTGCCTGTATGGGCGGCATGAACACTGAAGCTTTCTTT.

The CDR3 DNA follows: TGTGCCAGCAGCTTAGATCAGGGTTTGGGGTACGAGCAGTACTTC. Protein product: CASSLDQGLGYEQYF. This sequence joins TRBV11-2 and TRBJ2-7; tentative D call: TRBD1 (5 bases). V lost 0 bases and J lost 4, with 13 bases in between. The CDR3 totals 15 residues. Germline lookup yields CDR1 SGHAT and CDR2 FQNNGV. The full variable domain, completed using reference TRBV11-2 and TRBJ2-7, is EAGVAQSPRYKIIEKRQSVAFWCNPISGHATLYWYQQILGQGPKLLIQFQNNGVVDDSQLPKDRFSAERLKGVDSTLKIQPAKLEDSAVYLCASSLDQGLGYEQYFGPGTRLTVT.

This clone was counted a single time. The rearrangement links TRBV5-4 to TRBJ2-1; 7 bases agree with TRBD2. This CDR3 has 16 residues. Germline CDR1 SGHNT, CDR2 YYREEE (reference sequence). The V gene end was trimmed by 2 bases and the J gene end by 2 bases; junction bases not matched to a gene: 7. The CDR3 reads CASSLMGGGAYNEQFF. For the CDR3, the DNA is TGTGCCAGCAGCTTAATGGGGGGAGGGGCCTACAATGAGCAGTTCTTC. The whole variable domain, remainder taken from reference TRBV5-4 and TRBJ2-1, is ETGVTQSPTHLIKTRGQQVTLRCSSQSGHNTVSWYQQALGQGPQFIFQYYREEENGRGNFPPRFSGLQFPNYSSELNVNALELDDSALYLCASSLMGGGAYNEQFFGPGTRLTVL.

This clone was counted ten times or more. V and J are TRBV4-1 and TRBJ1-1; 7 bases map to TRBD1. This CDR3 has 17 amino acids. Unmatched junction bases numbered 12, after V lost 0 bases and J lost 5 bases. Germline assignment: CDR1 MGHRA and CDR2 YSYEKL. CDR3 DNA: TGCGCCAGCAGCCAAGATTACCGTTACGACAGGGCAACTGAAGCTTTCTTT. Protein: CASSQDYRYDRATEAFF.

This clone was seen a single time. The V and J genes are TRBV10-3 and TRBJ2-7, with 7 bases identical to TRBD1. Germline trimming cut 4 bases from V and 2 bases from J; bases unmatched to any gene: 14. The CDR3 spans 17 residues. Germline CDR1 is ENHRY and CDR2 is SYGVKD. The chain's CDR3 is CAISAPLDRSPPYEQYF. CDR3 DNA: TGTGCCATCAGTGCCCCTTTGGACAGGTCCCCACCCTACGAGCAGTACTTC.

The CDR3 bases are TGTGCCAGCAGCGCCGGGGCAGGGGGGTACGAGCAGTACTTC. It codes for CASSAGAGGYEQYF. V gene TRBV25-1 combines with J gene TRBJ2-7; a possible D gene is TRBD1 (7 bases). Germline V CDR1 and CDR2: MGHDK, SYGVNS. Trimming took 6 bases from V and 4 from J, leaving 16 bases between them. The length of the CDR3 is 14 residues.

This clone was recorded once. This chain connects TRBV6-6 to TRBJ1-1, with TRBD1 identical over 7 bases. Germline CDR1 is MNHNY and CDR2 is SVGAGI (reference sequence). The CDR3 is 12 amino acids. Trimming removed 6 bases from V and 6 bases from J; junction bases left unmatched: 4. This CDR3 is CASSLDRAEAFF. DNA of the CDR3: TGTGCCAGCAGCCTCGACAGGGCTGAAGCTTTCTTT.

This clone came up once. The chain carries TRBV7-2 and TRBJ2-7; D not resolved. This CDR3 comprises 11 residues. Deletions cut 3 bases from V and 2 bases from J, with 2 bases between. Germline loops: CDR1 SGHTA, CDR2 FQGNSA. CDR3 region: CASSFPYEQYF. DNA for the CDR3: TGTGCCAGCAGCTTCCCCTACGAGCAGTACTTC.

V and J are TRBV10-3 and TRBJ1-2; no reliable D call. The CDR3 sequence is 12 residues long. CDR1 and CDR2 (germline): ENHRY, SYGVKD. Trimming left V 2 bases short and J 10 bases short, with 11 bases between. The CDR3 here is CAISEDESVYTF. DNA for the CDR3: TGTGCCATCAGTGAGGATGAGTCGGTCTACACCTTC.

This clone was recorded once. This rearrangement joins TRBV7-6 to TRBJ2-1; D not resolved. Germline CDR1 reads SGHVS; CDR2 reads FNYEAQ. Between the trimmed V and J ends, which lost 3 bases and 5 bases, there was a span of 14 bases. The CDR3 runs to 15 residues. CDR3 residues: CASSFGLVYDNEQFF. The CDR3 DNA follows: TGTGCCAGCAGCTTCGGGCTAGTGTATGACAATGAGCAGTTCTTC.

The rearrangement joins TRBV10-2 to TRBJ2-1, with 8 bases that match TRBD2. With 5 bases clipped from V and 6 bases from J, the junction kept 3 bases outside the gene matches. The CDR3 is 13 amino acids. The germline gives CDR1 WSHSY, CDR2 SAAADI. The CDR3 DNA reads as TGCGCCAGCAGTAATGGACTAGCCAATGAGCAGTTCTTC. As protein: CASSNGLANEQFF.

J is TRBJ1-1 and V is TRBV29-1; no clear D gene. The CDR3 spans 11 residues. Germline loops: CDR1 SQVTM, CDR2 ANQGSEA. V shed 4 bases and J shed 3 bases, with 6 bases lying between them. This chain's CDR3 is CSVGADTEAFF. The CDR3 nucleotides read TGCAGCGTTGGGGCGGACACTGAAGCTTTCTTT.